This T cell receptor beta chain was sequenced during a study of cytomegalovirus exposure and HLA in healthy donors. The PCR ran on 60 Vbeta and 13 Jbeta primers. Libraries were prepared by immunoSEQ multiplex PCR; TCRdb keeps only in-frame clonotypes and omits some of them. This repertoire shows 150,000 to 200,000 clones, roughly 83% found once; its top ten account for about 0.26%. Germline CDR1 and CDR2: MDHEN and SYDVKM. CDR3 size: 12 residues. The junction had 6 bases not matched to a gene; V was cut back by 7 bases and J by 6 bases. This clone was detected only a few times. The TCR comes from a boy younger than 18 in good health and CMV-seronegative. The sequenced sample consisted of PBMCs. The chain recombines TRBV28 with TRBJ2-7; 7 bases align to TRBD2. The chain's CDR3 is CASTVPGGEQYF. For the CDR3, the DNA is TGTGCCAGCACCGTTCCGGGAGGCGAGCAGTACTTC.